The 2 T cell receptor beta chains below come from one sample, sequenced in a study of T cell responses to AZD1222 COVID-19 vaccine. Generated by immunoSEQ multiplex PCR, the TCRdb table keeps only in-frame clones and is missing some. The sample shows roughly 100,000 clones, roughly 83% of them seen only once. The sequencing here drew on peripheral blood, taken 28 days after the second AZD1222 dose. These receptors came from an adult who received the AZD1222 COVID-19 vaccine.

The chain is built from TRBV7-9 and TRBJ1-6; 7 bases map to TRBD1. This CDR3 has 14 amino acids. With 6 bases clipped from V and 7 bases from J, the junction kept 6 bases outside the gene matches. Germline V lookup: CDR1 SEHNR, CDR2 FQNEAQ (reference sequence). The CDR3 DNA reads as TGTGCCAGCAGTTCCGGACAGGACAATTCACCCCTCCACTTT. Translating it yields CASSSGQDNSPLHF.

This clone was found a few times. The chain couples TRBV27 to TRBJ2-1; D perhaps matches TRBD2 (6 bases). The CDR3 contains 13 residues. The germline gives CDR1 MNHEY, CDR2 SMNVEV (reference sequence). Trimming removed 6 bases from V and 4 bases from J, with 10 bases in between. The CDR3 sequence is CASSQREYNEQFF. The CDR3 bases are TGTGCCAGCAGCCAACGGGAGTACAATGAGCAGTTCTTC.